This T cell receptor (beta chain) was sequenced for a study of T cells of healthy individuals. TCRdb redid the calling of the 5' RACE reads with MiXCR, one entry per CDR3 protein. The sample includes fewer than 75,000 distinct CDR3 sequences, under 20% of them seen just once. The sequence derives from a human donor in good health.

The CDR3 DNA follows: TGTGCCAGCAGCCTGGGACTTCACTACGAGCAGTACTTC. Its translation: CASSLGLHYEQYF. The chain recombines TRBV7-9 with TRBJ2-7, with D maybe TRBD2 (6 bases). The CDR3 totals 13 residues. The germline gives CDR1 SEHNR, CDR2 FQNEAQ (reference sequence). The V end lost 5 bases, the J end lost 3 bases, and 11 bases lay between the germline ends.